The 21 T cell receptor beta chains below come from one sample, sequenced in a study of T cell responses to AZD1222 COVID-19 vaccine. Generated by immunoSEQ multiplex PCR, the TCRdb table keeps only in-frame clones and is missing some. The repertoire consists of 150,000 or so clones, with approximately 90% occurring once and the leading ten covering around 3.2%. The sequencing used peripheral blood, collected on day 0 of AZD1222 vaccination. These receptors came from an adult in good health.

The rearrangement links TRBV27 to TRBJ1-5; 7 bases are a match to TRBD1. CDR3 length: 18 amino acids. Germline V lookup: CDR1 MNHEY, CDR2 SMNVEV (reference sequence). The V segment lost 5 bases and the J segment 0 bases; nucleotides outside the gene matches: 13. CDR3 in DNA: TGTGCCAGCAGTCCGATCCCCCGGGGACAGAATAGCAATCAGCCCCAGCATTTT. It specifies CASSPIPRGQNSNQPQHF.

The chain employs TRBV3-1 (or the pseudogene TRBV3-2) and TRBJ2-3; 7 positions match TRBD2. Germline assignment: CDR1 LGHDT and CDR2 YNNKEL (reference sequence). The CDR3 loop spans 16 amino acids. J lost 3 bases, V lost 1 base, and 7 bases had no gene match. The CDR3 DNA sequence: TGTGCCAGCAGCCAAGGGGGAGGGATTGTGACAGATACGCAGTATTTT. It is translated as CASSQGGGIVTDTQYF.

V and J are TRBV6-2 or TRBV6-3 and TRBJ1-2, with 9 positions matching TRBD1. Germline trimming cut 4 bases from V and 0 bases from J; bases unmatched to any gene: 6. The germline V gene has CDR1 MNHEY and CDR2 SVGEGT. The CDR3 totals 16 residues. The CDR3 nucleotides read TGTGCCAGCAGTTCCCGGACAGGGGCTACTAACTATGGCTACACCTTC. Amino acids: CASSSRTGATNYGYTF.

The CDR3 is CASSYGRAGYTF. CDR3 DNA sequence: TGTGCCAGTAGTTATGGAAGGGCTGGCTACACCTTC. The gene calls are TRBV19 and TRBJ1-2; no reliable D call. Per germline, CDR1 LNHDA and CDR2 SQIVND (reference sequence). The CDR3 contains 12 residues. V shed 5 bases and J shed 7 bases, with 11 bases lying between them.

The chain uses TRBV19 and TRBJ2-2, with D unclear. Per the germline V gene, CDR1 is LNHDA and CDR2 is SQIVND (reference sequence). V gave up 5 bases and J gave up 7 bases, with 11 bases separating them. CDR3 length equals 13 residues. CDR3 amino acids: CASSLFSDGELFF. DNA of the CDR3: TGTGCCAGTAGTCTCTTTTCGGACGGGGAGCTGTTTTTT.

The chain employs TRBV6-5 and TRBJ1-1; no firm D call. CDR1 is MNHEY, CDR2 SVGAGI, per germline. The CDR3 is 13 residues long. V lost 6 bases, J lost 7 bases, and 15 bases lay in between. CDR3 sequence: CASREIQAREAFF. The CDR3, as DNA: TGTGCCAGCAGGGAGATCCAGGCCCGTGAAGCTTTCTTT.

This sequence joins TRBV9 and TRBJ1-2, with 8 nucleotides matching TRBD1. Germline CDR1 is SGDLS and CDR2 is YYNGEE. Trimming took 9 bases from V and 4 from J; bases not matched to a gene: 8. The CDR3 contains 13 residues. CDR3 sequence reads: CATQKQGVYGYTF. CDR3 coding DNA: TGTGCCACACAGAAACAGGGGGTCTATGGCTACACCTTC.

This chain uses TRBV19 with TRBJ2-1; unclear D gene. V was cut by 4 bases and J by 0 bases, with 13 bases left in between. The CDR3 totals 16 residues. Per germline, CDR1 LNHDA and CDR2 SQIVND (reference sequence). CDR3 nucleotides: TGTGCCAGTAGTACCAGGACGGCGGTCTCCTACAATGAGCAGTTCTTC. Residues: CASSTRTAVSYNEQFF.

The V gene is TRBV15, the J gene TRBJ2-3, with TRBD2 matching 8 bases. Germline CDR1 LNHNV, CDR2 YYDKDF (reference sequence). J was trimmed by 1 base and V by 8 bases; bases with no gene match: 5. The CDR3 sequence is 14 residues long. The CDR3 nucleotides read TGTGCCACCGGGGAAGCGGGAGGCACAGATACGCAGTATTTT. Translating gives CATGEAGGTDTQYF.

Comments on this clone: Within the sample, other DNA sequences also encode this same CDR3. This chain connects TRBV7-2 to TRBJ1-6, with D uncertain. This CDR3 is built from 13 residues. Germline CDR1 and CDR2: SGHTA and FQGNSA. V lost 5 bases and J lost 7, with 9 bases in between. CDR3 sequence: CASSRAGNSPLHF. The CDR3 DNA is TGTGCCAGCAGCAGGGCAGGAAATTCACCCCTCCACTTT.

J is TRBJ1-5 and V is TRBV5-1; 9 bases line up with TRBD1. After removal of 5 bases from V and 4 bases from J, the junction contained 7 bases not matched to a gene. The V gene's germline CDR1 is SGHRS and CDR2 YFSETQ. The length of the CDR3 is 15 residues. CDR3 in DNA: TGCGCCAGCAGGGCTGGGACAGGGTGGAATCAGCCCCAGCATTTT. As protein: CASRAGTGWNQPQHF.

The genes are TRBV6-5 and TRBJ2-7, with D hard to call. Looked up from germline, CDR1 is MNHEY and CDR2 is SVGAGI. Trimming removed 2 bases at V and 0 bases at J, with 5 bases between. The CDR3 is made up of 13 amino acids. CDR3 in amino acids: CASSYRSSYEQYF. The CDR3 nucleotides read TGTGCCAGCAGTTACCGGTCCTCCTACGAGCAGTACTTC.

Remarks on this clone: Other DNA sequences of this sample code for an identical CDR3. The chain has TRBV5-1 and TRBJ1-3, with a possible D match to TRBD1 (5 bases). V lost 0 bases and J 4 bases, leaving 11 bases between the germline ends. Germline CDR1 is SGHRS and CDR2 is YFSETQ. This CDR3 is built from 15 residues. The DNA of the CDR3 is TGCGCCAGCAGCTTGGCATCAGGGTCCGGAAACACCATATATTTT. It encodes CASSLASGSGNTIYF.

The CDR3 region has the DNA TGCGCCAGCAGCCCGGACCCAACAGGGATCATCTATGGCTACACCTTC. It is translated as CASSPDPTGIIYGYTF. The rearrangement joins TRBV5-1 to TRBJ1-2; maybe TRBD1 (6 bases). The germline CDR1 and CDR2 sequences are SGHRS and YFSETQ. The CDR3 has 16 amino acids. Deletions cut 4 bases from V and 4 bases from J, with 20 bases between.

Concerning this clone itself: The same CDR3 can be traced to other DNA sequences in this sample. The chain has TRBV18 and TRBJ2-5, with TRBD2 identical over 11 bases. V gave up 3 bases and J gave up 2 bases; unmatched junction bases: 5. The germline gives CDR1 KGHSH, CDR2 LQKENI. The CDR3 has 16 amino acids. The CDR3 nucleotides are TGTGCCAGCTCACCCCCACTAGCGGGGGAACAAGAGACCCAGTACTTC. It encodes CASSPPLAGEQETQYF.

The V and J genes are TRBV9 and TRBJ2-1, with TRBD2 matching 10 bases. V dropped 4 bases and J dropped 3; count of bases not matched to a gene: 7. The CDR3 is 16 residues long. Looked up from germline, CDR1 is SGDLS and CDR2 is YYNGEE. Written as DNA, the CDR3 is TGTGCCAGCAGCCCCGGACTAGCGGAACTCTACAATGAGCAGTTCTTC. Its protein product is CASSPGLAELYNEQFF.

The V gene is TRBV19, the J gene TRBJ2-1, with 11 nucleotides matching TRBD1. There are 15 residues in the CDR3. Germline values: CDR1 LNHDA, CDR2 SQIVND (reference sequence). Trimming removed 7 bases from V and 4 bases from J; junction bases left unmatched: 6. The CDR3 region is CASIAGTGGYNEQFF. CDR3 nucleotides: TGTGCCAGTATCGCCGGGACAGGGGGTTACAATGAGCAGTTCTTC.

The rearrangement joins TRBV21-1 to TRBJ1-6; the D segment call TRBD1 is taken from the table without a DNA check. TRBV21-1 corresponds to a pseudogene. There are 14 residues in the CDR3. As DNA, the CDR3 is TGTGCCAGCAGCAAATGGACAGGTGGTTCACCCCTCCACTTT. The encoded protein is CASSKWTGGSPLHF.

The CDR3 coding sequence is TGCGCCAGCAGCCAGACAGGGTCCGGAAACACCATATATTTT. Encoded protein: CASSQTGSGNTIYF. The V call is TRBV5-1, the J call TRBJ1-3, with 7 nucleotides matching TRBD1. The CDR3 extends over 14 amino acids. V was pared by 4 bases and J by 4 bases, with 5 bases of the junction left unmatched. CDR1 SGHRS and CDR2 YFSETQ come from the germline V gene.

This clone was counted once. This rearrangement joins TRBV7-2 to TRBJ2-3, with 15 bases that match TRBD2. Germline loops: CDR1 SGHTA, CDR2 FQGNSA. The V gene end was trimmed by 0 bases and the J gene end by 5 bases; junction bases not matched to a gene: 3. CDR3 size: 17 residues. The CDR3 sequence is CASSLARTSGGGDTQYF. Written as DNA, the CDR3 is TGTGCCAGCAGCTTAGCCAGGACTAGCGGGGGGGGAGATACGCAGTATTTT.

The CDR3: CASSPGTGHGYTF. The CDR3, as DNA: TGTGCCAGCAGCCCAGGGACAGGGCATGGCTACACCTTC. The V and J genes are TRBV3-1 (or the pseudogene TRBV3-2) and TRBJ1-2, with 9 positions matching TRBD1. This CDR3 is 13 amino acids long. The trim removed 4 bases at V and 6 bases at J, leaving 3 bases unmatched. Germline V gene data show CDR1 as LGHDT and CDR2 as YNNKEL (reference sequence).